Presented here are 7 T cell receptor beta chains from one specimen sequenced in a study of radiotherapy plus CTLA-4 blockade in lung cancer. Here immunoSEQ multiplex PCR was the method, and the copy in TCRdb shows in-frame clones only, minus some. The top ten hold 2.9% of the sample, which has more than 60,000 clones, about 72% seen once. The sequencing here drew on peripheral blood, taken from a patient treated with radiotherapy plus ipilimumab. The source of these receptors is a human donor with non-small cell lung cancer who had a complete response to radiotherapy plus ipilimumab.

This clone has only one observation. The chain recombines TRBV7-9 with TRBJ2-6; possibly TRBD2 for D (5 bases). This CDR3 is built from 15 residues. V was clipped by 5 bases and J by 0 bases, with 8 bases between them. In germline, CDR1 is SEHNR, CDR2 FQNEAQ (reference sequence). DNA of the CDR3: TGTGCCAGCAGCGTGGGAGCCTCTGGGGCCAACGTCCTGACTTTC. Its protein product is CASSVGASGANVLTF. Filled out from reference TRBV7-9 and TRBJ2-6, the complete variable domain reads DTGVSQNPRHKITKRGQNVTFRCDPISEHNRLYWYRQTLGQGPEFLTYFQNEAQLEKSRLLSDRFSAERPKGSFSTLEIQRTEQGDSAMYLCASSVGASGANVLTFGAGSRLTVL.

The CDR3 sequence: CASSRGQGGREKLFF. CDR3 DNA: TGCGCCAGCAGCCGAGGACAGGGAGGACGTGAAAAACTGTTTTTT. The chain has TRBV4-1 and TRBJ1-4; 8 bases are a match to TRBD1. CDR3 size: 15 residues. Germline V gene data show CDR1 as MGHRA and CDR2 as YSYEKL. With 4 bases clipped from V and 7 bases from J, the junction kept 8 bases outside the gene matches.

The chain is built from TRBV5-1 and TRBJ2-3; 15 bases align to TRBD2. The germline V gene has CDR1 SGHRS and CDR2 YFSETQ. This CDR3 comprises 18 residues. J lost 5 bases, V lost 0 bases, and 7 bases had no gene match. In DNA form, the CDR3 reads TGCGCCAGCAGCTTGGGGACTAGCGGGGGGGGACGAGGAGATACGCAGTATTTT. Residues: CASSLGTSGGGRGDTQYF.

The V call is TRBV11-2, the J call TRBJ2-7; tentative D call: TRBD2 (5 bases). Germline CDR1 is SGHAT and CDR2 is FQNNGV. Trimming took 2 bases from V and 7 from J, leaving 12 bases between them. This CDR3 spans 13 amino acids. The CDR3 DNA reads TGTGCCAGCAGCTTACTGGGCGGACTTGAGCAGTACTTC. Its translation is CASSLLGGLEQYF.

The chain links TRBV5-1 to TRBJ2-7; TRBD2 aligns across 13 bases. CDR1 is SGHRS and CDR2 is YFSETQ in the germline V gene. This CDR3 is 15 amino acids long. V lost 6 bases and J lost 5; bases outside the gene matches: 8. CDR3 nucleotides: TGCGCCAGCACCACCCCGGGACTAGCGGGGAACGAGCAGTACTTC. Residues: CASTTPGLAGNEQYF.

This clone turned up a few times. The chain carries TRBV5-6 and TRBJ2-7; D gene uncertain. CDR3 length equals 12 residues. CDR1 is SGHDT, CDR2 YYEEEE, per germline. V was cut by 0 bases and J by 6 bases, with 7 bases left in between. This chain's CDR3 is CASSLAGREQYF. For the CDR3, the DNA is TGTGCCAGCAGCTTGGCAGGTCGCGAGCAGTACTTC.

V usage is TRBV18 and J usage is TRBJ1-5; D is unclear. This CDR3 contains 13 residues. The germline V gene has CDR1 KGHSH and CDR2 LQKENI. V lost 3 bases, J lost 11 bases, and 14 bases lay in between. The CDR3 reads CASSPQEDSSQHF. The CDR3 DNA reads as TGTGCCAGCTCACCCCAGGAGGATTCGTCCCAGCATTTT.